Described below is a single T cell receptor beta chain sequence and its context. Methods used by the authors: For nucleated cells, counts were estimated from reference gene primer amplification. Generated by immunoSEQ multiplex PCR, the TCRdb table keeps only in-frame clones and is missing some. That table gives V, J and clone size, and the DNA gave D and trimming. The sample shows roughly 66,000 clones, 70% to 85% of them seen only once. This record belongs to a study of blood T cell repertoires in COVID-19. The overall study: Whether acute or convalescent, the COVID-19 samples came from the United States, Italy and Spain. T cells, B-cell-depleted T cells, or PBMCs provided the cDNA or gDNA that served as material.

The sequence was collected from a man aged 60-69 years with acute or convalescent COVID-19. What was sequenced was peripheral blood.

Here the CDR3 reads CASSFDGNYGYTF. The DNA of the CDR3 is TGTGCCAGCAGCTTCGACGGGAACTATGGCTACACCTTC. The rearrangement joins TRBV5-8 to TRBJ1-2; D is unresolved. Deletions cut 2 bases from V and 2 bases from J, with 7 bases between. This CDR3 region has 13 residues. Germline-derived CDR1 and CDR2 are SGHTS and YDEGEE.